Sequencing of this TCR beta chain was carried out in a study of T cells expressing NK-cell markers. Across the study: HCMV seropositivity characterized seven of the eight sequenced donors, and seronegativity one.

The CDR3 consists of 12 residues. CDR1 MNHEY and CDR2 SMNVEV come from the germline V gene (reference sequence). TCRdb re-called the 5' RACE reads; one entry per CDR3 protein, DNA not given. The table lists just under 150,000 distinct CDR3 sequences, with less than 15% in the top ten. Sequenced input: blood T cells: a sorted CD56 or NKG2C T cell subset, CD4+ or CD8+ T cells, or bulk PBMC T cells (not recorded which). The chain uses TRBV27 and TRBJ1-6. This receptor was identified in a man aged 18 to 35 in good health. The CDR3 loop reads CASSFADFPLHF.